This T cell receptor beta chain was documented in a study of T cell responses to AZD1222 COVID-19 vaccine. Broader study findings: The study identified only five to seven AZD1222 recipients as seropositive at baseline. Clonal diversity was possibly underestimated; the donors were predominantly white British and more often female. Vaccine-associated CD4 TCRs ranged over spike, dominating at 160-218 and 743-854.

V was shortened by 2 bases and J by 0 bases, with 9 bases between the two germline ends. Germline CDR1 and CDR2: ENHRY and SYGVKD. The CDR3 is 15 amino acids. On this clone itself: Its specificity is unknown.

Here immunoSEQ multiplex PCR was the method, and the copy in TCRdb shows in-frame clones only, minus some. The data hold more than 110,000 clones, with about 91% observed a single time. Sequencing used peripheral blood, obtained on day 0 of AZD1222 vaccination. The receptor comes from an adult in good health. V gene TRBV10-3 combines with J gene TRBJ2-3; D gene unclear. The chain's CDR3 is CAISEEIRSTDTQYF. CDR3 bases: TGTGCCATCAGTGAGGAGATCCGAAGCACAGATACGCAGTATTTT.